What follows are 11 T cell receptor beta chains derived from one specimen sequenced in a study of T cells in Graves' hyperthyroidism and ophthalmopathy. RNA transcripts yielded amplified TCR beta CDR3 regions. First-round RT-PCR targeting the TCR CDR3 was performed with the HTBI primer set. TCRdb reprocessed the multiplex PCR reads with MiXCR, giving one entry per CDR3 protein. The sample holds about 740,000 distinct CDR3 sequences, around 13% seen once. The specimen was blood. These TCRs come from a young woman with Graves' hyperthyroidism.

For this clonotype: Sequence at one end of the junction differs from germline and may be a read error. The rearrangement uses TRBV20-1 and TRBJ1-3; 9 bases agree with TRBD1. In germline, CDR1 is DFQATT, CDR2 SNEGSKA (reference sequence). The CDR3 is 14 amino acids. DNA for the CDR3: TGCAGTGCTACACAGGGGGCCTGGGCAAACACCACATATTTT. Its translation is CSATQGAWANTTYF.

This clonotype was picked up many times. The chain recombines TRBV6-2 or TRBV6-3 with TRBJ2-7, with no clear D. CDR3 length equals 11 residues. Trimming left V 6 bases short and J 4 bases short, with 7 bases between. Germline assignment: CDR1 MNHEY and CDR2 SVGEGT. The CDR3 DNA sequence: TGTGCCAGCAGCGTAGGGTACGAGCAGTACTTC. Its translation: CASSVGYEQYF.

This clonotype came up a few times. The chain combines TRBV29-1 with TRBJ2-7; tentative D call: TRBD1 (6 bases). CDR3 length: 12 residues. V shed 4 bases and J shed 7 bases, with 14 bases lying between them. Germline loops: CDR1 SQVTM, CDR2 ANQGSEA. The DNA for the CDR3 is TGCAGCGTTGCAGGGGCCGCGGGTGAGCAGTACTTC. Protein: CSVAGAAGEQYF.

This clonotype showed up just a few times. V is TRBV27 and J is TRBJ2-3, with TRBD2 identical over 14 bases. J lost 3 bases, V lost 8 bases, and 10 bases had no gene match. The CDR3 runs 17 residues. The V gene's germline CDR1 is MNHEY and CDR2 SMNVEV (reference sequence). The CDR3 protein is CASGPPGLAGVTDTQYF. The CDR3 coding sequence is TGTGCCAGCGGGCCTCCGGGACTAGCGGGAGTTACAGATACGCAGTATTTT.

This clonotype was seen a handful of times. The V gene is TRBV9, the J gene TRBJ1-1; the D is unclear. Trimming pared 0 bases from V and 4 bases from J, leaving 10 bases between. Germline V gene lookup returns CDR1 SGDLS and CDR2 YYNGEE. The CDR3 covers 14 residues. The DNA for the CDR3 is TGTGCCAGCAGCGTAGGGGATGCCGCCACTGAAGCTTTCTTT. Protein product: CASSVGDAATEAFF. The full variable domain, completed using reference TRBV9 and TRBJ1-1, is DSGVTQTPKHLITATGQRVTLRCSPRSGDLSVYWYQQSLDQGLQFLIQYYNGEERAKGNILERFSAQQFPDLHSELNLSSLELGDSALYFCASSVGDAATEAFFGQGTRLTVV.

The chain has TRBV27 and TRBJ1-6; D is unclear. V lost 5 bases to trimming and J lost 11 bases, with 10 bases between them. CDR3 length: 12 residues. CDR1 and CDR2 from the germline V gene are MNHEY and SMNVEV (reference sequence). CDR3 nucleotide sequence: TGTGCCAGCAGTGCCAACCACGCACCCCTCCACTTT. This gives the protein CASSANHAPLHF.

In this sample, this clonotype turned up many times. The chain links TRBV7-8 to TRBJ2-3, with D hard to call. Trimming took 4 bases from V and 2 from J, leaving 13 bases between them. Germline CDR1 is SGHVS and CDR2 is FQNEAQ. This CDR3 comprises 15 residues. In nucleotides, the CDR3 is TGTGCCAGCAGCTCCCGCCCATTACTCACAGATACGCAGTATTTT. Residues: CASSSRPLLTDTQYF.

This clonotype was seen ten or more times. This chain connects TRBV2 to TRBJ2-2; D is unresolved. V was shortened by 3 bases and J by 1 base, with 9 bases between the two germline ends. The germline CDR1 and CDR2 sequences are SNHLY and FYNNEI. The CDR3 has 15 residues. CDR3 amino acids: CASSEGTLNTGELFF. CDR3 DNA: TGTGCCAGCAGTGAGGGCACCCTGAACACCGGGGAGCTGTTTTTT.

A word on this clonotype: The junction does not match germline at one end; this may be a read error. CDR3 in amino acids: CASSLGTIPASSEQFF. The CDR3 nucleotides read TGTGCCAGCAGCTTAGGGACGATCCCCGCGTCGTCGGAGCAGTTCTTC. The V gene is TRBV5-1, the J gene TRBJ2-1, with D possibly being TRBD1 or TRBD2 (5 bases each). CDR1 is SGHRS and CDR2 is YFSETQ in the germline V gene. The CDR3 length is 16 residues.

This clonotype was observed at least ten times. The chain is built from TRBV30 and TRBJ1-5; no clear D gene. The CDR3 sequence is 15 residues long. V lost 0 bases, J lost 0 bases, and 9 bases lay in between. Per the germline V gene, CDR1 is GTSNPN and CDR2 is SVGIG (reference sequence). CDR3 DNA: TGTGCCTGGAGTGTGGACGGCTATAGCAATCAGCCCCAGCATTTT. It encodes CAWSVDGYSNQPQHF.

The chain recombines TRBV11-2 with TRBJ2-1; no firm D call. V was trimmed by 5 bases and J by 0 bases, leaving 14 bases between them. The CDR3 is made up of 16 amino acids. Germline-derived CDR1 and CDR2 are SGHAT and FQNNGV. CDR3 region: CASSPFLARSYNEQFF. DNA of the CDR3: TGTGCCAGCAGCCCCTTCCTTGCCCGCTCCTACAATGAGCAGTTCTTC.